This T cell receptor (beta chain) was recorded in a study of blood T cell repertoires in COVID-19. As processed by the authors: For nucleated cells, counts were estimated from reference gene primer amplification. TCRdb keeps only in-frame clones here, not all; method: immunoSEQ multiplex PCR. That table furnishes V, J and clone size, whereas the DNA furnished D and trimming. The table lists roughly 250,000 clones, roughly 84% of them singletons. V lost 2 bases to trimming and J lost 0 bases, with 10 bases between them. Germline V gene data show CDR1 as LGHNT and CDR2 as FRNRAP. This CDR3 region has 15 residues.

The material sequenced was peripheral blood. The sequence derives from a woman between 40 and 50 years old with active or convalescent COVID-19. The rearrangement uses TRBV12-5 and TRBJ1-2; no definite D call. For the CDR3, the DNA is TGTGCTAGTGGTTTGTTACGAACTGCTAACTATGGCTACACCTTC. Amino acid sequence: CASGLLRTANYGYTF.